The 5 T cell receptor beta chains reported below all come from one sample, sequenced in a study of OX40 agonist ivuxolimab in advanced cancers. Clones were sequenced by immunoSEQ multiplex PCR, and TCRdb holds only the in-frame ones, with some missing. The repertoire holds around 65,000 clones, with more than 70% as singletons. Sequenced here: CD4+ or CD8+ T cells sorted from blood, sampled in a trial of the OX40 agonist ivuxolimab. All receptors come from an adult with an advanced solid tumor such as melanoma, head and neck, liver or kidney cancer.

This clone was counted between two and nine times. This chain uses TRBV7-2 with TRBJ2-1; 9 bases are shared with TRBD2. Trimming at V came to 3 bases and at J to 5 bases, leaving 5 bases not matched to a gene. The CDR3 covers 15 residues. Germline lookup yields CDR1 SGHTA and CDR2 FQGNSA. The CDR3, as DNA: TGTGCCAGCAGCTTGGGTCCTAGCGGGAACAATGAGCAGTTCTTC. Amino acids: CASSLGPSGNNEQFF.

The CDR3 nucleotides read TGTGCCAGCATGGCGACAGGACTCTACGAGCAGTACTTC. The encoded protein is CASMATGLYEQYF. The chain has TRBV6-1 and TRBJ2-7; perhaps TRBD1 as D (6 bases). V gave up 7 bases and J gave up 3 bases, with 13 bases separating them. Germline CDR1 and CDR2: MNHNS and SASEGT. This CDR3 is built from 13 residues.

This chain connects TRBV4-1 to TRBJ2-2; 10 nucleotides align to TRBD1. V was clipped by 9 bases and J by 1 base; unmatched bases: 5. CDR3 size: 15 residues. CDR1 and CDR2 from the germline V gene are MGHRA and YSYEKL. The CDR3 DNA reads TGCGCCAGTCGGGACAGGGGACAGAACACCGGGGAGCTGTTTTTT. Its translation: CASRDRGQNTGELFF.

The gene calls are TRBV5-6 and TRBJ2-6; D not certain. CDR1 SGHDT and CDR2 YYEEEE come from the germline V gene. CDR3 length: 18 amino acids. Trimming shortened V by 0 bases and J by 0 bases, and 13 bases separated the two germline ends. The CDR3 DNA reads as TGTGCCAGCAGCTTGGGATCGACCCGAAACTCTGGGGCCAACGTCCTGACTTTC. Its protein product is CASSLGSTRNSGANVLTF.

CDR3 residues: CASSSLGGANTEAFF. Here the CDR3 DNA reads TGCGCCAGCAGCTCGCTCGGGGGGGCGAACACTGAAGCTTTCTTT. This rearrangement joins TRBV5-1 to TRBJ1-1; D perhaps matches TRBD1 (6 bases). V was shortened by 3 bases and J by 1 base, with 13 bases between the two germline ends. The CDR3 consists of 15 residues. The germline CDR1 and CDR2 sequences are SGHRS and YFSETQ. Combining the CDR3 with reference TRBV5-1 and TRBJ1-1 gives the whole variable domain KAGVTQTPRYLIKTRGQQVTLSCSPISGHRSVSWYQQTPGQGLQFLFEYFSETQRNKGNFPGRFSGRQFSNSRSEMNVSTLELGDSALYLCASSSLGGANTEAFFGQGTRLTVV.